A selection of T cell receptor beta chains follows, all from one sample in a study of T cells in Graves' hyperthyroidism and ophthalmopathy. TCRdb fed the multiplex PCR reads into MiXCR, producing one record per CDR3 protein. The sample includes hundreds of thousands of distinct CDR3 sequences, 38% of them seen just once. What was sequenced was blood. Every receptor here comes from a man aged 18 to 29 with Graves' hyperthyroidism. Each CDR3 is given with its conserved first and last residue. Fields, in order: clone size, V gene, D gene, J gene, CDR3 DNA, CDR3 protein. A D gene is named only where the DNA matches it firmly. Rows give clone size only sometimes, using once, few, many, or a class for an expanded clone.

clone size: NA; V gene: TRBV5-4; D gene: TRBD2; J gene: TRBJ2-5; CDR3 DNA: TGTGCCAGCAGCTCGGAACTAGCGGGGGGAGAGACCCAGTACTTC; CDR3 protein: CASSSELAGGETQYF
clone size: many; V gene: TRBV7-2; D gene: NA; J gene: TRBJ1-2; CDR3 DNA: TGTGCCAGCAGCTTTGGAAGGGTTGTCGATGGCTACACCTTC; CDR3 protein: CASSFGRVVDGYTF
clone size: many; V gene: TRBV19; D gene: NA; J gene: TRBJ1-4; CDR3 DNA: TGTGCCAGTAGTTTCGCGGGAGATGAACTGTTTTTT; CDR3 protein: CASSFAGDELFF
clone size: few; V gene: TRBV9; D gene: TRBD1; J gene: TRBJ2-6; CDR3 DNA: TGTGCCAGCAGCGCGAATGGACAGGGATCCTCCTCTGGGGCCAACGTCCTGACTTTC; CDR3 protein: CASSANGQGSSSGANVLTF
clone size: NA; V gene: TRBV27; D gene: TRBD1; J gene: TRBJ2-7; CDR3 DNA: TGTGCCAGCAGTACCGGACAGGGTAGGAACGAGCAGTACTTC; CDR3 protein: CASSTGQGRNEQYF
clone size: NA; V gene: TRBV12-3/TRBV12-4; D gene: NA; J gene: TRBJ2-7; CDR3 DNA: TGTGCCAGCAGTTTAGATCAGAACTACGAGCAGTACTTC; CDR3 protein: CASSLDQNYEQYF
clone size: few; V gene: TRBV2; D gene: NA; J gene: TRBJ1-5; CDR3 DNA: TGTGCCAGCAGTCCCCGTGAACAGGGATCGTGGTTCGGTCAGCCCCAGCATTTT; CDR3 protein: CASSPREQGSWFGQPQHF
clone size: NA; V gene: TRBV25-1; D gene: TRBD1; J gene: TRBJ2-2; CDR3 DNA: TGTGCCAGCAGTGGTAGTTCGGGACAGGGCACCGGGGAGCTGTTTTTT; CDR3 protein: CASSGSSGQGTGELFF
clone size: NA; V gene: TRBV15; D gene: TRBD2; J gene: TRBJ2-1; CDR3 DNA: TGTGCCACCAGCAGAGAGCGGGAGATCAGGAATGAGCAGTTCTTC; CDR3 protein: CATSREREIRNEQFF
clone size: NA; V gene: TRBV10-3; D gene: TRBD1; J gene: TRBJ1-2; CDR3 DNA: TGTGCCATCAGTGAGTCAGGGGGCGATCGCTATGGCTACACCTTC; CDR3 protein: CAISESGGDRYGYTF
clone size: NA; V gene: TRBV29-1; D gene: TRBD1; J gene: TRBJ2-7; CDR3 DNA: TGCAGCGTTCGCCGGGACAGGGACTACGAGCAGTACTTC; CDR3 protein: CSVRRDRDYEQYF
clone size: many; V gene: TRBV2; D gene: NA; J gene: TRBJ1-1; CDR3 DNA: TGTGCCAGCAGTCGGACGGCCGAGAACACTGAAGCTTTCTTT; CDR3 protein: CASSRTAENTEAFF
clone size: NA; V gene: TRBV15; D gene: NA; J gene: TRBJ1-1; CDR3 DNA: TGTGCCACCAGCAGTGAAGTGGCAGCGAACACTGAAGCTTTCTTT; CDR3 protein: CATSSEVAANTEAFF
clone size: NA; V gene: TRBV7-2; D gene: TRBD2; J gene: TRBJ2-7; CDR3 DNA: TGTGCCAGCAGCTCAGTCGCGGGAGCGAACGAGCAGTACTTC; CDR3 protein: CASSSVAGANEQYF
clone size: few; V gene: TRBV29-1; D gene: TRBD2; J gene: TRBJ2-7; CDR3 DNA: TGCAGCGTTGGGAGGGGGCTAGCGGGAGACTACGAGCAGTACTTC; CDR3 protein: CSVGRGLAGDYEQYF
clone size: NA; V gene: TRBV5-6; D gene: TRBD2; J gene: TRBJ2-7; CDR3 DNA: TGTGCCAGCAGCATCAGGACTAGCGGGAGGGACTACGAGCAGTACTTC; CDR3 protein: CASSIRTSGRDYEQYF
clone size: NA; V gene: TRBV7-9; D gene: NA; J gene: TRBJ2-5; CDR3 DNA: TGTGCCAGCAGCTTTCGGGACATAAAGCAAGAGACCCAGTACTTC; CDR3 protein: CASSFRDIKQETQYF
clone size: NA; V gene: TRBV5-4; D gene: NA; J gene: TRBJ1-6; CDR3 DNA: TGTGCCAGCAGCCAGGCGTATAATAATTCACCCCTCCACTTT; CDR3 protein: CASSQAYNNSPLHF
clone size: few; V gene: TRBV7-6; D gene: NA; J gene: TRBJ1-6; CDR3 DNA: TGTGCCAGCAGCCTATGGGTGGGGAATTCACCCCTCCACTTT; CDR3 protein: CASSLWVGNSPLHF
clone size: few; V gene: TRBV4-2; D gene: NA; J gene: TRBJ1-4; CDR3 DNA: TGTGCCAGCAGCCAAGATCCGGGCAGGGCGAGTGAAAAACTGTTTTTT; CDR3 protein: CASSQDPGRASEKLFF
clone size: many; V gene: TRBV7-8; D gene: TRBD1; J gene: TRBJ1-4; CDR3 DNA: TGTGCCAGCAGCATCCTCTGGGGACAGTCTAATGAAAAACTGTTTTTT; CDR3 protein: CASSILWGQSNEKLFF
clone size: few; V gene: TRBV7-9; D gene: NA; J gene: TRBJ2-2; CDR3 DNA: TGTGCCAGCACCGTCCGAGGGGGCACCGGGGAGCTGTTTTTT; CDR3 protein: CASTVRGGTGELFF
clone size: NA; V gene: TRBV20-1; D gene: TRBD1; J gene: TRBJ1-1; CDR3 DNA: TGCAGTGCTAGAACCTTGGACAGGGGCTCGGGACATGCTGAAGCTTTCTTT; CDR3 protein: CSARTLDRGSGHAEAFF
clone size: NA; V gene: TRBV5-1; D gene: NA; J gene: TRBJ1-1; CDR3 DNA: TGCGCCAGCAGCAATTCGGGGGCCCGGACTGAAGCTTTCTTT; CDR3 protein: CASSNSGARTEAFF
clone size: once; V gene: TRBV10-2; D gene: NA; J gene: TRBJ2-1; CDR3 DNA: TGCGCCAGCAGTGTGACTAGAGTCAATGAGCAGTTCTTC; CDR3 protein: CASSVTRVNEQFF
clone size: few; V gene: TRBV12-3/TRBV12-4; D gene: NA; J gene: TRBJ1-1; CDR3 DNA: TGTGCCAGCAGTTTGGACTTTAAGAACACTGAAGCTTTCTTT; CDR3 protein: CASSLDFKNTEAFF
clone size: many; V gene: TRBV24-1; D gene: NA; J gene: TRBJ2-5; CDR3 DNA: TGTGCCACCAGTGACGCCGTTTCGTACCAAGAGACCCAGTACTTC; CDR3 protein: CATSDAVSYQETQYF
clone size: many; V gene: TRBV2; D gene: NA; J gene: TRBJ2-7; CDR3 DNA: TGTGCCACAGAGAGACAGTTGCCCTACGAGCAGTACTTC; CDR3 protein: CATERQLPYEQYF
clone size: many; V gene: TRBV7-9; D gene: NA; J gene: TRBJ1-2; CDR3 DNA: TGTGCCAGCAGCTTGAACAGCCCGGCAAACTATGGCTACACCTTC; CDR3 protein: CASSLNSPANYGYTF
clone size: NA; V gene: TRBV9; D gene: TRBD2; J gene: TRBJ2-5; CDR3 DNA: TGTGCCAGCAGCGTATACGGGGGGGCCCAAGAGACCCAGTACTTC; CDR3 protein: CASSVYGGAQETQYF
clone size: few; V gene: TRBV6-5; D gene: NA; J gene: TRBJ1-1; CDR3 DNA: TGTGCCAGCAGTTATTCTCAGGGACCTGAAGCTTTCTTT; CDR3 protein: CASSYSQGPEAFF
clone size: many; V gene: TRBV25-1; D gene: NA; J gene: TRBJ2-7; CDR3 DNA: TGTGCCAGCAGTGATCCGCTCTCGAACCCCTACGAGCAGTACTTC; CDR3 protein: CASSDPLSNPYEQYF
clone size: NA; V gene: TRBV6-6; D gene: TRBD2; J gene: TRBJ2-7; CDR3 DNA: TGTGCCAGCAACCCGGGACTAGCGGGAGGCTACGAGCAGTACTTC; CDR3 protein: CASNPGLAGGYEQYF
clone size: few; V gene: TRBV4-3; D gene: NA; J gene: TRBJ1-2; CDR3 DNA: TGCGCCAGCAGCTGGACTCCTCTGGCACCCTATGGCTACACCTTC; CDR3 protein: CASSWTPLAPYGYTF